This T cell receptor (beta chain) was identified in a study of long-term antiretroviral therapy in people with HIV. Study context: A decade or so separates the oldest specimens from the later 2015 immediate-ART recommendation. Overall study results and limits: Missing from the dataset were any data on ART adherence, viral resistance or therapy changes. Relative to control repertoires, HIV repertoires exhibited narrower CDR3 length ranges.

This clone was seen just once. Its cognate antigen is unknown. V was shortened by 5 bases and J by 0 bases, with 8 bases between the two germline ends. The CDR3 is 14 amino acids. Germline assignment: CDR1 SGHTA and CDR2 FQGNSA. At survey level, the immunoSEQ assay was run in its v3.0 version. Produced via immunoSEQ multiplex PCR; TCRdb's table is partial and in-frame only. The sample holds 20,000 to 25,000 clones; around nine tenths are singletons and the top ten take approximately 6.4%. Samples held 1-10 million cryopreserved PBMC before DNA extraction. This TCR derives from a man aged 55 to 70 with HIV. Here the sequenced sample was unsorted PBMCs, taken 0.6 years after starting antiretroviral therapy. This chain joins TRBV7-2 and TRBJ2-4; D is unclear. CDR3 residues: CASSAVLAKNIQYF. The CDR3 DNA is TGTGCCAGCAGCGCAGTTCTAGCCAAAAACATTCAGTACTTC. The full variable domain, completed using reference TRBV7-2 and TRBJ2-4, is GAGVSQSPSNKVTEKGKDVELRCDPISGHTALYWYRQSLGQGLEFLIYFQGNSAPDKSGLPSDRFSAERTGGSVSTLTIQRTQQEDSAVYLCASSAVLAKNIQYFGAGTRLSVL.